A selection of T cell receptor beta chains follows, all from one sample in a study of neoadjuvant anti-PD-1 for oral cavity cancer. Assay: immunoSEQ multiplex PCR; the TCRdb copy retains only in-frame clones and omits some. Of 50,000 to 65,000 clones listed, 70% to 85% are singletons. The sample here was PBMCs, taken before nivolumab (anti-PD-1) treatment. The source of these receptors is a person aged 40 to 85 with oral cavity squamous cell carcinoma. CDR3s include the opening cysteine and the closing phenylalanine or tryptophan. A D gene is named only where the DNA matches it firmly. Only part of the rows carry a size: once, few, many, or a class if the clone is expanded.

CDR3 length: 12; V gene: TRBV28; clone size: -; J gene: TRBJ1-6; D gene: TRBD1; CDR3 DNA: TGTGCTACAGGGGTAGGTAATTCACCCCTCCACTTT; CDR3 protein: CATGVGNSPLHF
CDR3 length: 14; V gene: TRBV29-1; clone size: -; J gene: TRBJ1-2; D gene: TRBD1; CDR3 DNA: TGCAGCGTTTGGACAGGGGAGGCGGACTATGGCTACACCTTC; CDR3 protein: CSVWTGEADYGYTF
CDR3 length: 14; V gene: TRBV29-1; clone size: -; J gene: TRBJ2-7; D gene: -; CDR3 DNA: TGCAGCGTTGACTTTGGGCAGAACCCCTACGAGCAGTACTTC; CDR3 protein: CSVDFGQNPYEQYF
CDR3 length: 15; V gene: TRBV29-1; clone size: -; J gene: TRBJ2-7; D gene: TRBD2; CDR3 DNA: TGCAGCGTTGGATCCCCTAGCGGGAGCGTCTACGAGCAGTACTTC; CDR3 protein: CSVGSPSGSVYEQYF
CDR3 length: 20; V gene: TRBV4-2; clone size: -; J gene: TRBJ2-3; D gene: TRBD2; CDR3 DNA: TGTGCCAGCAGCCAAGAAGGGGCAGCGGGAGGGCGCTCGGGCACAGATACGCAGTATTTT; CDR3 protein: CASSQEGAAGGRSGTDTQYF
CDR3 length: 15; V gene: TRBV10-1; clone size: -; J gene: TRBJ1-1; D gene: -; CDR3 DNA: TGCGCCAGCAGTGAGTCAACGATAGAGGACACTGAAGCTTTCTTT; CDR3 protein: CASSESTIEDTEAFF
CDR3 length: 16; V gene: TRBV18; clone size: -; J gene: TRBJ1-5; D gene: -; CDR3 DNA: TGTGCCAGCTCACCGCCGGAAGGGAGTAGGAATCAGCCCCAGCATTTT; CDR3 protein: CASSPPEGSRNQPQHF
CDR3 length: 14; V gene: TRBV5-6; clone size: -; J gene: TRBJ1-5; D gene: -; CDR3 DNA: TGTGCCAGCAGCTTCCAGGGAAACAATCAGCCCCAGCATTTT; CDR3 protein: CASSFQGNNQPQHF
CDR3 length: 14; V gene: TRBV25-1; clone size: -; J gene: TRBJ1-1; D gene: -; CDR3 DNA: TGTGCCAGCAGTAAGTGGGGGGTGAACACTGAAGCTTTCTTT; CDR3 protein: CASSKWGVNTEAFF
CDR3 length: 17; V gene: TRBV5-6; clone size: -; J gene: TRBJ2-5; D gene: TRBD2; CDR3 DNA: TGTGCCAGCAGCTGGTACCCCGCGGGGGATTGGCAAGAGACCCAGTACTTC; CDR3 protein: CASSWYPAGDWQETQYF
CDR3 length: 17; V gene: TRBV28; clone size: -; J gene: TRBJ2-2; D gene: TRBD2; CDR3 DNA: TGTGCCACCCTCGGACTAGCGGGAGGGCCGGGCACCGGGGAGCTGTTTTTT; CDR3 protein: CATLGLAGGPGTGELFF
CDR3 length: 15; V gene: TRBV15; clone size: -; J gene: TRBJ2-3; D gene: TRBD2; CDR3 DNA: TGTGCCACCAGCAGGACTAGCGGGGACACAGATACGCAGTATTTT; CDR3 protein: CATSRTSGDTDTQYF
CDR3 length: 14; V gene: TRBV10-3; clone size: -; J gene: TRBJ1-1; D gene: -; CDR3 DNA: TGTGCCATCAGTGAGTCTGGGGGAATAACTGAAGCTTTCTTT; CDR3 protein: CAISESGGITEAFF
CDR3 length: 14; V gene: TRBV6-1; clone size: once; J gene: TRBJ1-1; D gene: -; CDR3 DNA: TGTGCCAGCAGTGGGGGGCCCGGGAACACTGAAGCTTTCTTT; CDR3 protein: CASSGGPGNTEAFF